The TCR beta chain described here comes from a study of blood T cell repertoires in COVID-19 (dated by TCRdb to the early 2020s). A note on the overall study: Samples covering the acute and convalescent phases of COVID-19 were provided by collaborators in the United States, Italy and Spain. The prospective study material was composed of cDNA or gDNA derived from T cells, B-cell-depleted T cells, or PBMCs. Deeply sampled blood TCRbeta repertoires from subjects exposed to, actively infected with, or recovered from COVID-19 were included in the dataset. The repertoires were released in a freely available public database meant as a resource for research on the immune response to SARS-CoV-2. The samples were drawn from two sources: the first 160 participants of the ongoing ImmuneRACE study, and approximately 1,300 subjects contributed by 6 global collaborators. Sample metadata almost always included a de-identified subject ID, COVID-19 status, age in years and sex. Where HLA class I and class II types were available, the types were taken from metadata supplied by the sample provider, not from assay-based typing. General study outcomes and caveats: How much clinical and demographic metadata was included differed by source and by participant, and the metadata was provided uncurated.

With respect to this clone: Its antigen target is currently unknown. Base qualities were left out, and no much larger clone turns up one base away.

The germline V and J ends show losses of 2 bases and 6 bases respectively, and no gene match explains 8 bases of the junction. The cysteine opens and the phenylalanine closes a CDR3 of 16 amino acids. The entry retains the CDR3 DNA only, 48 bases that are in frame from base 1. Sequences SGHRS (CDR1) and YFSETQ (CDR2) are obtained from the germline V gene. In the prospective study, participants were about 18 to 95 years old, resided in 24 geographic areas of the United States, and were enrolled through a virtual design. To assign participants to cohorts, the prospective study relied on clinical history that participants themselves reported in a screening survey and a study questionnaire. Exposed participants had been in contact with someone with a PCR-confirmed or clinician-diagnosed COVID-19 case within 2 weeks of study entry. In the prospective study, whole blood, serum and a nasopharyngeal or oropharyngeal swab were collected from each participant by mobile phlebotomists. Prospective study participants could optionally give additional blood draws and questionnaires over an approximately 2-month period. Before DNA extraction, prospective study blood samples were shipped either frozen or at room temperature.

TCRbeta CDR3 regions were amplified from genomic DNA by means of the immunoSEQ Assay, a bias-controlled multiplex PCR. Per the original workflow: The number of nucleated cells in each sample was estimated by amplification of reference gene primers within the assay. Sequence reads were collapsed and filtered to measure the absolute abundance of every unique TCRbeta CDR3 rearrangement. For each sample, productive Simpson clonality was calculated as the square root of Simpson's diversity index across productive rearrangements. TCRdb holds this immuneACCESS table with in-frame rearrangements only. Some clones are missing; in checked studies, unresolved V genes explain under half, and the rest has no known cause. That table is the source of V, J and clone size, and D and trimming were worked out from the DNA. Here the sample has roughly 400,000 clones; 70% to 90% occur a single time. 1.4% to 1.5% of the sample is in the top ten clones.

Source material: PBMCs or T cells enriched from blood (not recorded which). The receptor was isolated from a woman aged 18-35 years who had been exposed to COVID-19. This chain is built from TRBV5-1 and TRBJ2-1, with 10 bases aligning to TRBD2. The nucleotide sequence reads as follows: TGCGCCAGCAGCTTCTCCTACCCTAGCGGGAGCAATGAGCAGTTCTTC. This codes for CASSFSYPSGSNEQFF.